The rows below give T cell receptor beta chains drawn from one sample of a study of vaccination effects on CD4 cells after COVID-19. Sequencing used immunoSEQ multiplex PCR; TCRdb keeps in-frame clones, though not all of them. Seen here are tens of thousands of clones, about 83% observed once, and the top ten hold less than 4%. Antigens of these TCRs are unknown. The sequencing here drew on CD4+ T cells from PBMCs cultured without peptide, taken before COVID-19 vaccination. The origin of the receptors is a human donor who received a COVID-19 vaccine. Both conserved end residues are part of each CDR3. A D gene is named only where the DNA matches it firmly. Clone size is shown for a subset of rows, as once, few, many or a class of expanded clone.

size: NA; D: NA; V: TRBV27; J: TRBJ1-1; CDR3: CASSFMVRGTEAFF; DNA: TGTGCCAGCAGTTTTATGGTGAGAGGCACTGAAGCTTTCTTT
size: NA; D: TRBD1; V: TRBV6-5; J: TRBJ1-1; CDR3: CASSPPDRVSTEAFF; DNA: TGTGCCAGCAGTCCCCCGGACAGGGTTAGCACTGAAGCTTTCTTT
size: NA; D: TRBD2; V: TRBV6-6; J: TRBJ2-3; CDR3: CASSTTSGGEQYF; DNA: TGTGCCAGCAGTACCACTAGCGGGGGGGAGCAGTATTTT
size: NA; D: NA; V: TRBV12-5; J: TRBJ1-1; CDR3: CASGQGRYTEAFF; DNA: TGTGCTAGTGGCCAAGGACGGTACACTGAAGCTTTCTTT
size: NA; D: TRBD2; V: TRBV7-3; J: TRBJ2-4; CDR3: CASSPQAGEGNIQYF; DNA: TGTGCCAGCAGCCCGCAGGCGGGGGAAGGAAACATTCAGTACTTC
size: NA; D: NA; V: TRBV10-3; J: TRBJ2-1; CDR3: CAIMGSSYNEQFF; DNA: TGTGCCATCATGGGGAGCTCCTACAATGAGCAGTTCTTC
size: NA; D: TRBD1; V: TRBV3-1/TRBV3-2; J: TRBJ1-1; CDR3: CASSHARGSRTEAFF; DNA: TGTGCCAGCAGCCATGCCAGGGGGAGTAGGACTGAAGCTTTCTTT
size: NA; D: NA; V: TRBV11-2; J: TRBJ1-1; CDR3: CASSLVGDTEAFF; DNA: TGTGCCAGCAGCTTAGTCGGGGACACTGAAGCTTTCTTT
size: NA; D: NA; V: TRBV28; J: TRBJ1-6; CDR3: CASSRASYNSPLHF; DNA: TGTGCCAGCAGTCGGGCGTCCTATAATTCACCCCTCCACTTT
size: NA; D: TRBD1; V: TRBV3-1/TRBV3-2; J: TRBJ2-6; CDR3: CASSLGTGDSGANVLTF; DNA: TGTGCCAGCAGCCTCGGGACAGGGGACTCTGGGGCCAACGTCCTGACTTTC
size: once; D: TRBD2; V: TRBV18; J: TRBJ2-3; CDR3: CASSPLPTSGGTDTQYF; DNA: TGTGCCAGCTCACCACTCCCCACTAGCGGGGGCACAGATACGCAGTATTTT
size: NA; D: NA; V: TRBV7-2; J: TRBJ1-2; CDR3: CASSLVSRAVNGYTF; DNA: TGTGCCAGCAGCTTAGTTAGCAGGGCGGTTAATGGCTACACCTTC
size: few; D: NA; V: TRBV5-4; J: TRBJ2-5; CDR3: CASSLGTLQETQYF; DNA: TGTGCCAGCAGCTTGGGGACACTTCAAGAGACCCAGTACTTC
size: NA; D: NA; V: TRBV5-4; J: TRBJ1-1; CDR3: CASSSWTEAFF; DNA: TGTGCCAGCAGCTCCTGGACTGAAGCTTTCTTT
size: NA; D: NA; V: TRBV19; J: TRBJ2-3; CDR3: CASSGSTDTQYF; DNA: TGTGCCAGTAGTGGTAGCACAGATACGCAGTATTTT
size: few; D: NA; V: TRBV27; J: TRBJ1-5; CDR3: CASSLVGRQPQHF; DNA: TGTGCCAGCAGTTTGGTGGGAAGGCAGCCCCAGCATTTT
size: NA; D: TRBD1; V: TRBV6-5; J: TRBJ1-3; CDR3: CASSRTGDSGNTIYF; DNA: TGTGCCAGCAGTCGGACAGGGGACTCTGGAAACACCATATATTTT
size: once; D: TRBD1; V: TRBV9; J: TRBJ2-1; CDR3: CASSEGGEGHNEQFF; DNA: TGTGCCAGCAGCGAAGGGGGCGAAGGCCACAATGAGCAGTTCTTC
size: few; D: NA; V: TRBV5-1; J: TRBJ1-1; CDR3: CASSSGRGNTEAFF; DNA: TGCGCCAGCAGCTCTGGCAGGGGGAACACTGAAGCTTTCTTT
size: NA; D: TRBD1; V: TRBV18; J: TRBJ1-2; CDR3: CASSPQQGDYGYTF; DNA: TGTGCCAGCTCACCACAACAGGGGGACTATGGCTACACCTTC
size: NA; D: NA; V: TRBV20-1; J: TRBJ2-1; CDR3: CSARAYNEQFF; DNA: TGCAGTGCTAGAGCCTACAATGAGCAGTTCTTC
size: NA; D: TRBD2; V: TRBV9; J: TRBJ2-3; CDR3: CASSISSGGASTDTQYF; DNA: TGTGCCAGCAGCATCTCTAGCGGGGGGGCGTCGACAGATACGCAGTATTTT
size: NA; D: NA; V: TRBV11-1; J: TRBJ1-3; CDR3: CASSFRKQSSGNTIYF; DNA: TGTGCCAGCAGCTTCCGAAAACAGAGCTCTGGAAACACCATATATTTT
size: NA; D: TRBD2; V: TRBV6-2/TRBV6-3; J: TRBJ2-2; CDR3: CASSRTAGEVTGELFF; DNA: TGTGCCAGCAGCCGCACCGCGGGGGAGGTCACCGGGGAGCTGTTTTTT
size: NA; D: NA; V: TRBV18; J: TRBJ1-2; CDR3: CASSPEGNYGYTF; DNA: TGTGCCAGCTCACCAGAGGGCAACTATGGCTACACCTTC
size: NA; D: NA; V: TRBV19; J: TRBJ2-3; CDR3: CASSIGAVSTDTQYF; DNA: TGTGCCAGTAGTATCGGCGCGGTGAGCACAGATACGCAGTATTTT
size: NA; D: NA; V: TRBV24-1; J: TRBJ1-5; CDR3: CATSDRYQPQHF; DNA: TGTGCCACCAGTGACCGTTATCAGCCCCAGCATTTT
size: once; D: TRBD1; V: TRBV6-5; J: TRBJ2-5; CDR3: CASSLSQGSETQYF; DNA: TGTGCCAGCAGCTTGTCACAGGGGTCGGAGACCCAGTACTTC
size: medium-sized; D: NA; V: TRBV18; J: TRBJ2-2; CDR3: CASSPRGRGTGELFF; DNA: TGTGCCAGCTCACCACGGGGAAGAGGGACCGGGGAGCTGTTTTTT
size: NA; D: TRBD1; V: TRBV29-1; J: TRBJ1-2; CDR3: CSALGQGRKNYGYTF; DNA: TGCAGCGCCTTGGGACAGGGAAGAAAAAACTATGGCTACACCTTC
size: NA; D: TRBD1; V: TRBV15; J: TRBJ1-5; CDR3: CATSGETGAPRGVQPQHF; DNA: TGTGCCACCAGCGGAGAGACAGGGGCCCCTCGTGGAGTTCAGCCCCAGCATTTT
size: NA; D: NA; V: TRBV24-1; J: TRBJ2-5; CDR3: CATSDPGRERGETQYF; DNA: TGTGCCACCAGTGATCCGGGACGTGAGAGAGGAGAGACCCAGTACTTC
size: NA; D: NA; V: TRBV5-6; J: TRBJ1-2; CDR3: CASSAYRVGYGYTF; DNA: TGTGCCAGCAGCGCCTACAGGGTCGGCTATGGCTACACCTTC
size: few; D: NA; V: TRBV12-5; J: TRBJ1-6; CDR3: CASGPWTENSPLHF; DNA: TGTGCTAGTGGTCCCTGGACGGAAAATTCACCCCTCCACTTT
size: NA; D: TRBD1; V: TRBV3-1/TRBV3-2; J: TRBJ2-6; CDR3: CASSRGQGSAGANVLTF; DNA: TGTGCCAGCAGCCGAGGACAGGGCTCGGCAGGGGCCAACGTCCTGACTTTC
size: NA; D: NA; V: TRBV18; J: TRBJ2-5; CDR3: CASSPPGRGETQYF; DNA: TGTGCCAGCTCACCACCCGGTAGGGGAGAGACCCAGTACTTC
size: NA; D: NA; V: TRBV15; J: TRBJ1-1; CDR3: CATSRGWDTEAFF; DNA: TGTGCCACCAGCAGAGGATGGGACACTGAAGCTTTCTTT
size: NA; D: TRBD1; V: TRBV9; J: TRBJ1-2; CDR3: CASSPRDSLEGYTF; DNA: TGTGCCAGCAGCCCCCGGGACAGCTTAGAGGGCTACACCTTC
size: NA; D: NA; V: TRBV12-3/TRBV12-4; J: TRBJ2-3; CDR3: CASSPGGTDTQYF; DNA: TGTGCCAGCAGCCCTGGCGGCACAGATACGCAGTATTTT
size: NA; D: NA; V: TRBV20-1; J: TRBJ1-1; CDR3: CSARTTGEAFF; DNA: TGCAGTGCTAGAACGACCGGTGAAGCTTTCTTT
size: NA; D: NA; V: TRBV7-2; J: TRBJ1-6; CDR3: CASSLVSADNSPLHF; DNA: TGTGCCAGCAGCTTAGTGTCAGCGGACAATTCACCCCTCCACTTT
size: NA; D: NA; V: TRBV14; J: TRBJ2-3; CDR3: CASSQDMLAPQYF; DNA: TGTGCCAGCAGCCAAGATATGCTAGCCCCGCAGTATTTT
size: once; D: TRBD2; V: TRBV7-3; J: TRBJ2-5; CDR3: CASSLTGGVETQYF; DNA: TGTGCCAGCAGCTTAACGGGGGGGGTAGAGACCCAGTACTTC
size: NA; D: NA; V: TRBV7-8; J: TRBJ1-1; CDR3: CASSSGRVPGTEAFF; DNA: TGTGCCAGCAGCTCAGGGAGGGTACCAGGGACTGAAGCTTTCTTT
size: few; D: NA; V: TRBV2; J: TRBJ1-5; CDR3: CASRLPGPLNQPQHF; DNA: TGTGCCAGCAGGTTACCGGGACCCTTAAATCAGCCCCAGCATTTT
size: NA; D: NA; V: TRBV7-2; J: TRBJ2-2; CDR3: CASSLDYRRRDAGELFF; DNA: TGTGCCAGCAGCTTAGACTATCGGCGGCGGGATGCCGGGGAGCTGTTTTTT
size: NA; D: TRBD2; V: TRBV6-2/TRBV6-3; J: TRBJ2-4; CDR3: CASSEAGGENIQYF; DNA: TGTGCCAGCAGCGAAGCGGGGGGAGAAAACATTCAGTACTTC